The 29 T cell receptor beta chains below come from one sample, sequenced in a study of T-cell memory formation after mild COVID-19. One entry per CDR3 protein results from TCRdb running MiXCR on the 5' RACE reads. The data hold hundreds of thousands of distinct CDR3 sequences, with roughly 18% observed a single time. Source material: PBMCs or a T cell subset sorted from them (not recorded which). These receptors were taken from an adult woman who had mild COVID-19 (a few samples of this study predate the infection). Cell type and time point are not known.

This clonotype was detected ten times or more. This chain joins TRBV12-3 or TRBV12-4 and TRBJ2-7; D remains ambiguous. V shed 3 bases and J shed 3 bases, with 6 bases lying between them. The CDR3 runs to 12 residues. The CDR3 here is CASSLTIYEQYF. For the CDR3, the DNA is TGTGCCAGCAGTTTGACGATCTACGAGCAGTACTTC.

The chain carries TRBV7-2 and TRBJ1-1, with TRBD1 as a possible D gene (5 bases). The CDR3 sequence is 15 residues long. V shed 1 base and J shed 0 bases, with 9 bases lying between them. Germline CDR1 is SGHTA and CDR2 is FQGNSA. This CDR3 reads CASSLDRTLNTEAFF. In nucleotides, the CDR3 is TGTGCCAGCAGCTTAGATAGGACACTGAACACTGAAGCTTTCTTT.

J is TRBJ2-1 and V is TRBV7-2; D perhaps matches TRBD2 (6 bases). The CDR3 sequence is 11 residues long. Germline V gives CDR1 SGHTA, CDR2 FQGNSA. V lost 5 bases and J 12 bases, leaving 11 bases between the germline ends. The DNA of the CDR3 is TGTGCCAGCAGCCAGGACTATCCGCAGTTCTTC. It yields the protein CASSQDYPQFF. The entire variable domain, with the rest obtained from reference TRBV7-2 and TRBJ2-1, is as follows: GAGVSQSPSNKVTEKGKDVELRCDPISGHTALYWYRQSLGQGLEFLIYFQGNSAPDKSGLPSDRFSAERTGGSVSTLTIQRTQQEDSAVYLCASSQDYPQFFGPGTRLTVL.

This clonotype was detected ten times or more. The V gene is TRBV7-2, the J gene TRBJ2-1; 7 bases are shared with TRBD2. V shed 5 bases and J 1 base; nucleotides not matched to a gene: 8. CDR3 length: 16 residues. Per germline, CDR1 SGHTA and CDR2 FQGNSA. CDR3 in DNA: TGTGCCAGCAGCCCAAGGGGCGGGGGATCCTACAATGAGCAGTTCTTC. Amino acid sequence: CASSPRGGGSYNEQFF.

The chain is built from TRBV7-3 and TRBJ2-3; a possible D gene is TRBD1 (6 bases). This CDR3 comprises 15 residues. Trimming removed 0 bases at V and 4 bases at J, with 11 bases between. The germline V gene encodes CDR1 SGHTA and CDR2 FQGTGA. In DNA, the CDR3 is TGTGCCAGCAGCTTAACCTTACAGGGTGCAGATACGCAGTATTTT. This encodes CASSLTLQGADTQYF.

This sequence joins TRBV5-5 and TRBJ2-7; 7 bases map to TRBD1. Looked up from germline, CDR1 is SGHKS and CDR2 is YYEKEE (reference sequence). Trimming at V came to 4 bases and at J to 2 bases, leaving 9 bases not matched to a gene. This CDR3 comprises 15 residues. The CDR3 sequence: CASSLSGTETYEQYF. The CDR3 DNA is TGTGCCAGCAGCCTGTCCGGGACAGAGACCTACGAGCAGTACTTC.

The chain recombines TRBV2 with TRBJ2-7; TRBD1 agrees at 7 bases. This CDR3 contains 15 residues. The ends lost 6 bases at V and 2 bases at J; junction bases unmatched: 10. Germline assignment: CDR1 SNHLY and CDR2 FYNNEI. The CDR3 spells CASRGFLGTAYEQYF. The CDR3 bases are TGTGCCAGCAGGGGATTCCTCGGGACAGCCTACGAGCAGTACTTC.

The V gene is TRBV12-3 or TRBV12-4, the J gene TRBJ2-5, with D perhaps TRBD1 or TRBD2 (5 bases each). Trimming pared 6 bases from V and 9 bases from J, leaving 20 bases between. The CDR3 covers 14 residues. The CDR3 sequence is CASSSSGAYGAQYF. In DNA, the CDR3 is TGTGCCAGCAGCTCCTCCGGGGCCTATGGGGCCCAGTACTTC.

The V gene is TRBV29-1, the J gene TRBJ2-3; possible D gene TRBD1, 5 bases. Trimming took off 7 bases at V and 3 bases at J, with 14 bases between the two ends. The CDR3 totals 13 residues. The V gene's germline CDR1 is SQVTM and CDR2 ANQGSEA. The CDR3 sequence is CSGTARGTDTQYF. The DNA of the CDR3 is TGCAGCGGTACGGCTAGGGGAACAGATACGCAGTATTTT.

CDR3 residues: CASSFREWGTEAFF. DNA of the CDR3: TGTGCCAGCAGTTTCCGGGAATGGGGCACTGAAGCTTTCTTT. The rearrangement uses TRBV12-3 or TRBV12-4 and TRBJ1-1; D gene ambiguous. The V end was cut by 3 bases, the J end by 4 bases, with 12 bases between. The CDR3 spans 14 residues.

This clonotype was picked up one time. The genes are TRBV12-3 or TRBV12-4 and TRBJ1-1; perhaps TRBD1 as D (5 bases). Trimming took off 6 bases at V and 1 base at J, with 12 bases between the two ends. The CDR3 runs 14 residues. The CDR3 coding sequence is TGTGCCAGCAGGACCGGGACCACGAACACTGAAGCTTTCTTT. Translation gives CASRTGTTNTEAFF.

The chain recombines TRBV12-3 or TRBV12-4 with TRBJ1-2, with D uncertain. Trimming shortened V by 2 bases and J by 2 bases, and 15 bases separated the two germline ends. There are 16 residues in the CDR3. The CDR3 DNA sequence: TGTGCCAGCAGTTTAATAGGTGACGGGCCAAACTATGGCTACACCTTC. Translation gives CASSLIGDGPNYGYTF.

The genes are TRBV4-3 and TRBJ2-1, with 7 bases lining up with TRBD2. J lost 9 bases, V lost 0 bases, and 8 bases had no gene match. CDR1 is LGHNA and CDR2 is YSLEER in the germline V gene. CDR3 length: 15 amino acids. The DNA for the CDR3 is TGCGCCAGCAGCCAAGACCGCCAGGGAGGGATTGAGCAGTTCTTC. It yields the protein CASSQDRQGGIEQFF.

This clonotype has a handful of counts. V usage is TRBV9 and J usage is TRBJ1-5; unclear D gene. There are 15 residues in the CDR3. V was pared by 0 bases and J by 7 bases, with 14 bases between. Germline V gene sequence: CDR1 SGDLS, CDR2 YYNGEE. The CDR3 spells CASSVGGGPAQPQHF. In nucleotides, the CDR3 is TGTGCCAGCAGCGTAGGAGGTGGGCCGGCCCAGCCCCAGCATTTT.

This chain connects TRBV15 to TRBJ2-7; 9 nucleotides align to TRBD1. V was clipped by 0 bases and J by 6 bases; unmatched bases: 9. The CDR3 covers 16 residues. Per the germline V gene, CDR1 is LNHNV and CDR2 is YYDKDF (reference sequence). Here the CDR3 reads CATSRDPGTGYREQYF. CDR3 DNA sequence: TGTGCCACCAGCAGAGATCCCGGGACAGGGTATCGCGAGCAGTACTTC.

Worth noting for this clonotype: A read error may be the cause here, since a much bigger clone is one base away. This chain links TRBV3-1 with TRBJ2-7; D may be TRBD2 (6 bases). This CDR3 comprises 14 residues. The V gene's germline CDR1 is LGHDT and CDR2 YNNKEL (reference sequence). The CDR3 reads CASIQGDSHYEQYF. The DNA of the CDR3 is TGTGCCAGCATCCAAGGGGACTCCCACTACGAGCAGTACTTC.

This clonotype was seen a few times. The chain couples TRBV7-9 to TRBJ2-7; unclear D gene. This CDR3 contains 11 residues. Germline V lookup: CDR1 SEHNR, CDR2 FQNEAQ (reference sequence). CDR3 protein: CARPLPYEQYF. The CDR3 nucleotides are TGTGCAAGACCTCTCCCCTACGAGCAGTACTTC.

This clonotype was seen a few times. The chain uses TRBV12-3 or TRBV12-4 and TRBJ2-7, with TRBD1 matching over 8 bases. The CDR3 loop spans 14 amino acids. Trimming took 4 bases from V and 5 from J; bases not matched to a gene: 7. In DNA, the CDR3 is TGTGCCAGCAGTTCTAACAGGGGGTCGGACGAGCAGTACTTC. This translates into CASSSNRGSDEQYF.

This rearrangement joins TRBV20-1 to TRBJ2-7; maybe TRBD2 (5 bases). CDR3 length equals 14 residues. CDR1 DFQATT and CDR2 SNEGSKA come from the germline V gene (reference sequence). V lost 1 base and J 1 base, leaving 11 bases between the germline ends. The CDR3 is CSARGAPGSYEQYF. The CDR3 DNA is TGCAGTGCTAGAGGGGCCCCGGGGTCCTACGAGCAGTACTTC.

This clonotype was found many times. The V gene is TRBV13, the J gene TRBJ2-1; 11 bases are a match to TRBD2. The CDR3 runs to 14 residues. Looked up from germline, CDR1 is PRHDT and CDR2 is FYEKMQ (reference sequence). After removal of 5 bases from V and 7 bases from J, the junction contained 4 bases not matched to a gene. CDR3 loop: CASSPRTSGNEQFF. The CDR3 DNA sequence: TGTGCCAGCAGCCCTCGGACTAGCGGGAATGAGCAGTTCTTC.

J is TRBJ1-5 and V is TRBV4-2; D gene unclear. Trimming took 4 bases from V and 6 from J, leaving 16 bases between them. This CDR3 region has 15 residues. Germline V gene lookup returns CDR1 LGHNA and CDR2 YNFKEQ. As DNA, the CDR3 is TGTGCCAGCAGCCCTCCCGACGCAGACCCTCAGCCCCAGCATTTT. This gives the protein CASSPPDADPQPQHF.

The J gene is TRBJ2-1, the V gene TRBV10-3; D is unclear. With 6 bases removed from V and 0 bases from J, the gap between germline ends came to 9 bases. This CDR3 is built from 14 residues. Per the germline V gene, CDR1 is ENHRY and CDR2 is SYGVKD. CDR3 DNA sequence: TGTGCCATCAGGGACGGGTCCTCCTACAATGAGCAGTTCTTC. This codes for CAIRDGSSYNEQFF.

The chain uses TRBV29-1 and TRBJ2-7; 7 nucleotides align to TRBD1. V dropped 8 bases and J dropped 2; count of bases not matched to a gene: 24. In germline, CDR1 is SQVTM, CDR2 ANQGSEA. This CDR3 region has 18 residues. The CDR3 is CSSRGERIGGAEAYEQYF. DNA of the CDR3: TGCAGCTCTCGTGGAGAGAGAATAGGGGGCGCCGAAGCCTACGAGCAGTACTTC.

The CDR3 bases are TGCGCCAGCCGCGACGGGACTAGCGGCTACAATGAGCAGTTCTTC. Encoded protein: CASRDGTSGYNEQFF. The chain joins TRBV4-3 to TRBJ2-1; 11 nucleotides match TRBD2. The V segment lost 8 bases and the J segment 3 bases; nucleotides outside the gene matches: 6. Germline CDR1 reads LGHNA; CDR2 reads YSLEER. The CDR3 contains 15 residues.

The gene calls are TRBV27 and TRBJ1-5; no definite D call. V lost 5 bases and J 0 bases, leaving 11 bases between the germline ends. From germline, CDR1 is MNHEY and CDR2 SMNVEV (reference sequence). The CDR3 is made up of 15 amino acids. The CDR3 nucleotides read TGTGCCAGCAGTCCTACATCAAGTAGCAATCAGCCCCAGCATTTT. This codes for CASSPTSSSNQPQHF.

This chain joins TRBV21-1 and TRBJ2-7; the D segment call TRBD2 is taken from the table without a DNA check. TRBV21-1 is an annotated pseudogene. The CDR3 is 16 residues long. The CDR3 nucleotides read TGTGCCAGCAGCGAGGGGACTAGCGGGATAAAATACGAGCAGTACTTC. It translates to CASSEGTSGIKYEQYF.

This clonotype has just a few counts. Written as DNA, the CDR3 is TGTGCCAGCAGCTTGGCCGTAGGTAGAGGGAGCAGCGAGCAGTACTTC. It yields the protein CASSLAVGRGSSEQYF. The genes are TRBV5-5 and TRBJ2-7; TRBD2 might be the D (5 bases). CDR3 length: 16 amino acids. Looked up from germline, CDR1 is SGHKS and CDR2 is YYEKEE (reference sequence). The germline V and J ends were trimmed by 0 bases and 6 bases, with 19 bases remaining between them.

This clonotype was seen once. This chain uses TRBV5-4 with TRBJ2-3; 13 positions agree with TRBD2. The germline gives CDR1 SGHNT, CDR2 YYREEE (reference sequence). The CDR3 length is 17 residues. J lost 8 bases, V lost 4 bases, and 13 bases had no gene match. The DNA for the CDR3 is TGTGCCAGCAGCCCAGGGGGGACTAGCGGGGTCATTGGTACGCAGTATTTT. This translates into CASSPGGTSGVIGTQYF.

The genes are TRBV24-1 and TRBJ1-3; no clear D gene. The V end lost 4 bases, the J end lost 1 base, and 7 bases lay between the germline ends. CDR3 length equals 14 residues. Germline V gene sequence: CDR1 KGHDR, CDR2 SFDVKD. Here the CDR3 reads CATSEGLSGNTIYF. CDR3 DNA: TGTGCCACCAGTGAGGGCCTTTCTGGAAACACCATATATTTT.